This T cell receptor (beta chain) was sequenced in a study of CD4+ T cells in melanoma. Study-level points and caveats: CD8+ T cell, macrophage and B cell function reportedly correlated with neoantigen-specific CD4+ T cells.

About this clone itself: Its antigen is unidentified.

Profiled with immunoSEQ multiplex PCR; TCRdb holds only in-frame clones, not every one. The sample has over 130,000 clones, around 90% seen once. The CDR3 loop spans 13 amino acids. Trimming stripped 2 bases from V and 4 bases from J, with 8 bases between. Germline CDR1 and CDR2: PRHDT and FYEKMQ (reference sequence). The V call is TRBV13, the J call TRBJ1-2, with D unresolved. The receptor was derived from a human donor with melanoma. CDR3 residues: CASSLRVAYGYTF. CDR3 DNA: TGTGCCAGCAGCTTAAGGGTTGCCTATGGCTACACCTTC.